The clone carrying this TCR beta chain was detected many times. Its cognate antigen is unknown. TCR beta libraries were made by quantitative 5'-RACE with molecular barcodes. In TCRdb, the 5' RACE reads were re-called with MiXCR into one record per CDR3 protein. The sample has approximately 40,000 distinct CDR3 sequences; over 5.5% are singletons. CDR1 SGHKS and CDR2 YYEKEE come from the germline V gene (reference sequence). This CDR3 spans 13 amino acids. V was cut by 1 base and J by 6 bases, with 7 bases left in between. The sample originates from a study of CD8 T cells in ankylosing spondylitis. Study-wide findings and caveats: Disease-linked clones reportedly showed significant enrichment in matched ankylosing spondylitis synovial fluid. One TCR beta motif, made up of roughly 8 highly homologous variants, appeared characteristic of ankylosing spondylitis blood. Relatively scarce in peripheral blood, disease-linked clones were CD8+.

This receptor was identified in a male donor with ankylosing spondylitis or in good health (not recorded which). This chain links TRBV5-5 with TRBJ2-2; D uncertain. Input material: blood, either unsorted or a sorted T cell fraction (not recorded which). The CDR3 reads CASSLIRSGELFF. The CDR3 DNA reads TGTGCCAGCAGCTTGATTAGGTCCGGGGAGCTGTTTTTT.